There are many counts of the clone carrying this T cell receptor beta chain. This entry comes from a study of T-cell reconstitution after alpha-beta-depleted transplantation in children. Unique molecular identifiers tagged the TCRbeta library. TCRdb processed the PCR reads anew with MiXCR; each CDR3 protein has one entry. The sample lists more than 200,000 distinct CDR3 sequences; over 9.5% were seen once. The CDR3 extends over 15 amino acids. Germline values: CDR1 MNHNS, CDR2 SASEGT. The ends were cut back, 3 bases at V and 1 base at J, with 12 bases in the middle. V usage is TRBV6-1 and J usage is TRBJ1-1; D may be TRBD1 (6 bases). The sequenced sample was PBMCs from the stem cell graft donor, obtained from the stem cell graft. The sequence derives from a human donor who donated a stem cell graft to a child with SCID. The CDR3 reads CASSDHRVRNTEAFF. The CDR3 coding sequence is TGTGCCAGCAGTGATCACAGGGTTCGGAACACTGAAGCTTTCTTT.